One sample yielded the 14 T cell receptor beta chains listed below, sequenced in a study of long-term antiretroviral therapy in people with HIV. Version v3.0 of the immunoSEQ assay ran at survey level. Measured with immunoSEQ multiplex PCR; TCRdb has only the in-frame clones, and not every one. The profile shows about 17,000 clones, approximately 80% of them singletons. The sequencing here drew on unsorted PBMCs, taken 0.3 years before starting antiretroviral therapy. Source of these receptors: a man between 50 and 59 years old with HIV.

The V call is TRBV19, the J call TRBJ1-1, with a tentative D call TRBD1 (6 bases). CDR1 and CDR2 from the germline V gene are LNHDA and SQIVND (reference sequence). The CDR3 runs to 13 residues. Trimming pared 9 bases from V and 1 base from J, leaving 12 bases between. As DNA, the CDR3 is TGTGCCAGCCAACAGGGCGCGAACACTGAAGCTTTCTTT. Protein sequence: CASQQGANTEAFF. The whole variable domain, filled in from reference TRBV19 and TRBJ1-1, reads DGGITQSPKYLFRKEGQNVTLSCEQNLNHDAMYWYRQDPGQGLRLIYYSQIVNDFQKGDIAEGYSVSREKKESFPLTVTSAQKNPTAFYLCASQQGANTEAFFGQGTRLTVV.

This clone was recorded only once. The rearrangement uses TRBV6-1 and TRBJ2-1; D not certain. Germline V gene sequence: CDR1 MNHNS, CDR2 SASEGT. The CDR3 runs 16 residues. The ends were cut back, 0 bases at V and 2 bases at J, with 11 bases in the middle. The CDR3 DNA reads as TGTGCCAGCAGTGAAGCCCCCCTGGATCCCTACAATGAGCAGTTCTTC. Protein: CASSEAPLDPYNEQFF.

V gene TRBV9 combines with J gene TRBJ1-2; D uncertain. The CDR3 totals 14 residues. V was cut by 0 bases and J by 4 bases, with 10 bases left in between. Germline V lookup: CDR1 SGDLS, CDR2 YYNGEE. The CDR3 spells CASSVGEGFYGYTF. CDR3 in DNA: TGTGCCAGCAGCGTAGGAGAGGGTTTCTATGGCTACACCTTC.

The chain joins TRBV15 to TRBJ2-4, with a weak D call TRBD2 (6 bases). Germline CDR1 is LNHNV and CDR2 is YYDKDF (reference sequence). The V end was cut by 3 bases, the J end by 7 bases, with 16 bases between. This CDR3 is 15 amino acids long. As DNA, the CDR3 is TGTGCCACCAGCAGGGGGGAGGCAGGGATGAACATTCAGTACTTC. Translated, it gives CATSRGEAGMNIQYF.

The chain has TRBV6-5 and TRBJ1-2; possibly TRBD1 for D (6 bases). CDR3 length equals 14 residues. Germline V gene sequence: CDR1 MNHEY, CDR2 SVGAGI. The germline V and J ends were trimmed by 8 bases and 10 bases, with 23 bases remaining between them. The CDR3: CASGEGGHVDTYTF. DNA of the CDR3: TGTGCCAGCGGGGAAGGGGGACACGTCGATACCTACACCTTC.

This chain uses TRBV5-5 with TRBJ1-5; perhaps TRBD1 as D (5 bases). The CDR3 sequence is 15 residues long. V was pared by 2 bases and J by 6 bases, with 15 bases between. Germline lookup yields CDR1 SGHKS and CDR2 YYEKEE (reference sequence). This chain's CDR3 is CASSFGYGGTQPQHF. The CDR3 bases are TGTGCCAGCAGCTTCGGTTATGGGGGTACTCAGCCCCAGCATTTT.

The count of this clone is one. The V call is TRBV6-1, the J call TRBJ2-1; 7 nucleotides align to TRBD2. Per the germline V gene, CDR1 is MNHNS and CDR2 is SASEGT. Losses at the gene ends were 7 bases for V and 4 bases for J; bases not matched to a gene: 10. This CDR3 spans 15 amino acids. CDR3 nucleotide sequence: TGTGCCAGCATTAGCACTAGCGAGATTTACAATGAGCAGTTCTTC. Protein product: CASISTSEIYNEQFF.

This clone was counted once. The J gene is TRBJ2-2, the V gene TRBV18; tentatively, D is TRBD1 (6 bases). CDR3 length equals 15 residues. V was shortened by 3 bases and J by 3 bases, with 11 bases between the two germline ends. CDR1 KGHSH and CDR2 LQKENI come from the germline V gene. The CDR3 DNA reads TGTGCCAGCTCACCTTTGGCAGGGGACACCGGGGAGCTGTTTTTT. This sequence encodes CASSPLAGDTGELFF.

The gene calls are TRBV28 and TRBJ2-1, with 11 bases lining up with TRBD2. The germline V gene encodes CDR1 MDHEN and CDR2 SYDVKM. The CDR3 runs 15 residues. With V trimmed by 5 bases and J by 5 bases, 5 bases remained unmatched. The CDR3 bases are TGTGCCAGCAGTCTTCTAGCGGGAGGCAACAATGAGCAGTTCTTC. Its protein is CASSLLAGGNNEQFF.

The chain couples TRBV6-5 to TRBJ2-7; weak D call: TRBD2 (5 bases). Germline V gene lookup returns CDR1 MNHEY and CDR2 SVGAGI. The V gene lost 5 bases and the J gene lost 3 bases, with 14 bases spanning the gap. The CDR3 covers 14 residues. The CDR3 bases are TGTGCCAGCAGTCACCGGGAAACCTTCTACGAGCAGTACTTC. It yields the protein CASSHRETFYEQYF.

This clone turned up a few times. The V and J genes are TRBV4-1 and TRBJ2-5, with D perhaps TRBD2 (5 bases). Germline values: CDR1 MGHRA, CDR2 YSYEKL. Trimming stripped 0 bases from V and 4 bases from J, with 9 bases between. The CDR3 has 14 residues. The CDR3 loop is CASSQELGRETQYF. The CDR3 nucleotides read TGCGCCAGCAGCCAAGAATTAGGGAGAGAGACCCAGTACTTC.

This clone was seen a handful of times. The V call is TRBV25-1, the J call TRBJ1-1, with D perhaps TRBD1 (5 bases). Trimming left V 1 base short and J 3 bases short, with 12 bases between. The CDR3 runs to 15 residues. Germline V gene data show CDR1 as MGHDK and CDR2 as SYGVNS. CDR3 sequence (DNA): TGTGCCAGCAGTGAATCGGCGGGGGGGGACACTGAAGCTTTCTTT. Encoded protein: CASSESAGGDTEAFF.

V is TRBV7-9 and J is TRBJ2-5, with a possible D match to TRBD2 (6 bases). The CDR3 length is 18 residues. V was cut by 2 bases and J by 1 base, with 20 bases left in between. Germline V CDR1 and CDR2: SEHNR, FQNEAQ (reference sequence). The CDR3 here is CASSLPKAGSGTQETQYF. The CDR3, as DNA: TGTGCCAGCAGCTTACCAAAGGCGGGATCGGGGACCCAAGAGACCCAGTACTTC.

This clone was found a few times. The gene calls are TRBV4-3 and TRBJ1-6, with D maybe TRBD1 (5 bases). CDR1 LGHNA and CDR2 YSLEER come from the germline V gene. Trimming removed 1 base at V and 1 base at J, with 5 bases between. The CDR3 consists of 15 residues. In nucleotides, the CDR3 is TGCGCCAGCAGCCAAGGGGGGTCCTATAATTCACCCCTCCACTTT. It specifies CASSQGGSYNSPLHF.